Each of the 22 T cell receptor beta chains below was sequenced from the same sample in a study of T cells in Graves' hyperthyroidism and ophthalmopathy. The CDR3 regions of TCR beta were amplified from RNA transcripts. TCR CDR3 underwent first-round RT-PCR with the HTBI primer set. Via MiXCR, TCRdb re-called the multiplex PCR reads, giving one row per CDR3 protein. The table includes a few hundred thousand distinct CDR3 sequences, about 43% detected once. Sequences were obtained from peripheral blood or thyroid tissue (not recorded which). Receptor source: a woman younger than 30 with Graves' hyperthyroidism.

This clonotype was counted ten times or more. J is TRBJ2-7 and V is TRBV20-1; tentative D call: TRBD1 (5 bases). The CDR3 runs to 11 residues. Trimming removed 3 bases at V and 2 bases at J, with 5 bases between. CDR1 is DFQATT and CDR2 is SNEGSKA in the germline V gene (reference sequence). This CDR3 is CSARDTYEQYF. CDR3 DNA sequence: TGCAGTGCTAGGGACACCTACGAGCAGTACTTC.

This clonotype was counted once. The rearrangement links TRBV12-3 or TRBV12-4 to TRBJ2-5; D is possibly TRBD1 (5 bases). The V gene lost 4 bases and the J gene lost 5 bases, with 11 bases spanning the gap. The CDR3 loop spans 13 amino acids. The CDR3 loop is CASSSLGLETQYF. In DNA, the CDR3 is TGTGCCAGCAGTTCCCTGGGGCTTGAGACCCAGTACTTC.

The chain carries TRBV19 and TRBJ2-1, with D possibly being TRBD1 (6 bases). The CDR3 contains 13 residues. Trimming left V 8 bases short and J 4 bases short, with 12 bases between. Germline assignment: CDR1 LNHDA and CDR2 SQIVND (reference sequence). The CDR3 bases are TGTGCCAGTCACGACAGGTATTACAATGAGCAGTTCTTC. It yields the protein CASHDRYYNEQFF.

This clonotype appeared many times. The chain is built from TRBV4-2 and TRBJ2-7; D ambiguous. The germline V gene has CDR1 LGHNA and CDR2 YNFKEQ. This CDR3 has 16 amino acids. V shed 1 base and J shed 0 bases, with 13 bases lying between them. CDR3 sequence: CASSQVRVDSSYEQYF. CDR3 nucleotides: TGTGCCAGCAGCCAAGTTCGTGTGGATAGCTCCTACGAGCAGTACTTC.

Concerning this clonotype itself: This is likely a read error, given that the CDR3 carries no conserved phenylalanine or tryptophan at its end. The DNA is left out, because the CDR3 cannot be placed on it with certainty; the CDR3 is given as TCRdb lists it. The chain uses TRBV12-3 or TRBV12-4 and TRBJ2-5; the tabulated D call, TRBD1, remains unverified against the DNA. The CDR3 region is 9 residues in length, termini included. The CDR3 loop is CASSLTRDN.

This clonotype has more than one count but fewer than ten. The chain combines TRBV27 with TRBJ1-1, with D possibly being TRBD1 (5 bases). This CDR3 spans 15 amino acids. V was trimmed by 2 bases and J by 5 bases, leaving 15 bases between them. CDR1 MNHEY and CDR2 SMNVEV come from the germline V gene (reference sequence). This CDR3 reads CASSLGLSGITEAFF. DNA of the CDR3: TGTGCCAGCAGTTTAGGTCTTTCAGGGATAACTGAAGCTTTCTTT.

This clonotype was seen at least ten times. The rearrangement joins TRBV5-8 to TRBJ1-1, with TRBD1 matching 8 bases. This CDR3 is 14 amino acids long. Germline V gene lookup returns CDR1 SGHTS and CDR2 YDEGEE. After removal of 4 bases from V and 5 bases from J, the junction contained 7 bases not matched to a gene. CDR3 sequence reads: CASSPRGRGTEAFF. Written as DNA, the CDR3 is TGTGCCAGCAGCCCCAGGGGGCGAGGAACTGAAGCTTTCTTT.

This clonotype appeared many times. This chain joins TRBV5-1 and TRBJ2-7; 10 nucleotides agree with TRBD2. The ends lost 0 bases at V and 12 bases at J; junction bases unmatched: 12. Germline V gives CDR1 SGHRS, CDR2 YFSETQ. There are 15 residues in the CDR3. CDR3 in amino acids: CASSLAYGGLADRYF. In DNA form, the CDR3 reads TGCGCCAGCAGCTTGGCCTATGGAGGACTAGCGGATCGGTACTTC.

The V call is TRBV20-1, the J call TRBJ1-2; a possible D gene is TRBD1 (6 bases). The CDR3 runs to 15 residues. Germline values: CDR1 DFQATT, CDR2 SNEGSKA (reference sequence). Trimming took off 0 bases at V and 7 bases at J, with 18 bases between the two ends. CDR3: CSARDGTGYRSGYTF. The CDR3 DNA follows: TGCAGTGCTAGAGATGGCACAGGGTATCGTAGTGGCTACACCTTC.

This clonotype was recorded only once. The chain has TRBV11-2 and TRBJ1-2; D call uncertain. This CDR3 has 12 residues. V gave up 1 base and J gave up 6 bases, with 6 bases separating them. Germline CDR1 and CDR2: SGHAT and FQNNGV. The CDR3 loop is CASSLGYDGYTF. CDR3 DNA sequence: TGTGCCAGCAGCTTAGGGTACGATGGCTACACCTTC.

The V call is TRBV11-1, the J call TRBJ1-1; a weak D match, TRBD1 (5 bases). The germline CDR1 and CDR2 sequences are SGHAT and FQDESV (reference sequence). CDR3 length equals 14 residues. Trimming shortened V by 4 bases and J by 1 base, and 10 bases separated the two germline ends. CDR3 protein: CASSSRTPNTEAFF. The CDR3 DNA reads TGTGCCAGCAGCTCTCGGACACCGAACACTGAAGCTTTCTTT.

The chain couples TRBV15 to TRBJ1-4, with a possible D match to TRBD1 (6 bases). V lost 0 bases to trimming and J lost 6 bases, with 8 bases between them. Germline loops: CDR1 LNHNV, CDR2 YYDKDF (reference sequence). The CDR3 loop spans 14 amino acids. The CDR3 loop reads CATSRDRGDEKLFF. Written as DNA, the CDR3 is TGTGCCACCAGCAGAGACAGGGGTGATGAAAAACTGTTTTTT.

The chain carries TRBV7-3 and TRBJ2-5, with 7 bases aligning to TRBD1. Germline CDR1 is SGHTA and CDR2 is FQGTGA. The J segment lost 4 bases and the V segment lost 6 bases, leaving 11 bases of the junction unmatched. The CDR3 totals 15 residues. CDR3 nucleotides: TGTGCCAGCAGGGACCAGGGGGAACGCCTAGAGACCCAGTACTTC. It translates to CASRDQGERLETQYF.

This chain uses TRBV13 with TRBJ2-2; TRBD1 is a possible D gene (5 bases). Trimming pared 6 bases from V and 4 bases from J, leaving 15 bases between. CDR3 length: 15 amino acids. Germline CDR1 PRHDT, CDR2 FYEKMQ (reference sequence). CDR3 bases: TGTGCCAGCAGTGATTTGCTCCAGGGCACCGGGGAGCTGTTTTTT. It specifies CASSDLLQGTGELFF.

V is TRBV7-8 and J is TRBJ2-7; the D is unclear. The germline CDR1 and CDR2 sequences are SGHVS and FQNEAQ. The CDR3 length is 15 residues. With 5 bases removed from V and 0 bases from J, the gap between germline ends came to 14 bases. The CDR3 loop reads CASSPGLLSSYEQYF. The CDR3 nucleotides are TGTGCCAGCAGCCCAGGCCTATTGAGCTCCTACGAGCAGTACTTC.

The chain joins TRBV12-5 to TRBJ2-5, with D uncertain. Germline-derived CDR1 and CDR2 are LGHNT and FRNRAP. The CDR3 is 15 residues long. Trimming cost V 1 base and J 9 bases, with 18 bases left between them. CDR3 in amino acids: CASGLGTHSNQPQYF. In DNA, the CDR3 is TGTGCTAGTGGTTTGGGGACGCATAGTAATCAGCCCCAGTACTTC.

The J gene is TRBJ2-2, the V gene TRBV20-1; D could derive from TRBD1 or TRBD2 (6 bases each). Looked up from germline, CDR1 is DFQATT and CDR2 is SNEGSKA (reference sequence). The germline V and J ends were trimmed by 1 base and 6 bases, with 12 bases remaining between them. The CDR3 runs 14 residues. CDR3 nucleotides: TGCAGTGCTAGAGTGAGGAGGGGGGCCGGGGAGCTGTTTTTT. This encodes CSARVRRGAGELFF.

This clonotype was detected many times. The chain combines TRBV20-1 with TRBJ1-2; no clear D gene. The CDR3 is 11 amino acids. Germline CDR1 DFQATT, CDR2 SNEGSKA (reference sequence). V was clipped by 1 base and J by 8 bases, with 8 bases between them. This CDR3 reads CSARGTLGYTF. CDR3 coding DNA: TGCAGTGCTAGAGGGACTTTGGGCTACACCTTC.

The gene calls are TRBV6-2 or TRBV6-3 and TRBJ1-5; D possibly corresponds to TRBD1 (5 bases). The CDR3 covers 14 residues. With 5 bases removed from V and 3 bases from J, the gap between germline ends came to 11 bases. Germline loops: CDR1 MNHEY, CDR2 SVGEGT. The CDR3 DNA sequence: TGTGCCAGCAGTCAGGACGGACACAATCAGCCCCAGCATTTT. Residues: CASSQDGHNQPQHF.

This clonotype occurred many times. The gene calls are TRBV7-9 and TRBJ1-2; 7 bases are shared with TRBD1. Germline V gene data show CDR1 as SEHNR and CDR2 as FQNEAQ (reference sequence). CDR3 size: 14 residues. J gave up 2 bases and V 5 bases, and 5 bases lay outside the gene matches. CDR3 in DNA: TGTGCCAGCAGCCGCAGGGGGTGGAACTATGGCTACACCTTC. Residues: CASSRRGWNYGYTF.

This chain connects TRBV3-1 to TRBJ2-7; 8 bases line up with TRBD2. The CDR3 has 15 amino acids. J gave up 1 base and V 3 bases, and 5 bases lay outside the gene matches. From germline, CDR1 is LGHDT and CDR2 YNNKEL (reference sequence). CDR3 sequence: CASSHRPSGSYEQYF. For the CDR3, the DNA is TGTGCCAGCAGCCATCGTCCTAGCGGGTCCTACGAGCAGTACTTC.

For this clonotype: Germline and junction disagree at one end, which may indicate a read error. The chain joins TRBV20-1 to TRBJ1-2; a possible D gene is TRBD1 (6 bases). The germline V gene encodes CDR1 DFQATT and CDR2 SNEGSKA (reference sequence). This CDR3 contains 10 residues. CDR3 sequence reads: CSARDGGGSF. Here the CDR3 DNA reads TGCAGTGCTAGAGACGGGGGCGGGAGCTTC.